Below, 13 T cell receptor beta chains from the same sample are listed, as sequenced in a study of blood T cell repertoires in COVID-19. Assay: immunoSEQ multiplex PCR; the TCRdb copy retains only in-frame clones and omits some. The data show around 260,000 clones, roughly 87% seen once. The source material was peripheral blood. All receptors derive from a human donor in a cohort sampled during active COVID-19.

In its sample, this clone was seen a few times. J is TRBJ2-7 and V is TRBV7-2; TRBD2 might be the D (5 bases). Germline CDR1 reads SGHTA; CDR2 reads FQGNSA. This CDR3 has 14 residues. V gave up 5 bases and J gave up 0 bases, with 11 bases separating them. The CDR3 region has the DNA TGTGCCAGCAGCACAAGCGGAAGCTCCTACGAGCAGTACTTC. Translation gives CASSTSGSSYEQYF.

This chain joins TRBV4-1 and TRBJ1-2; a possible D gene is TRBD1 (5 bases). V was shortened by 5 bases and J by 8 bases, with 18 bases between the two germline ends. CDR1 MGHRA and CDR2 YSYEKL come from the germline V gene. The CDR3 covers 14 residues. The CDR3 bases are TGCGCCAGCAGCACCCTGACGAGGGGAGGAGGCTACACCTTC. This translates into CASSTLTRGGGYTF.

The chain uses TRBV30 and TRBJ1-1; D is unresolved. This CDR3 spans 11 amino acids. The germline V gene has CDR1 GTSNPN and CDR2 SVGIG (reference sequence). The V gene lost 2 bases and the J gene lost 11 bases, with 12 bases spanning the gap. The CDR3 region has the DNA TGTGCCTGGAGTCGGTCCCTTGTGGCTTTCTTT. Amino acid sequence: CAWSRSLVAFF.

The chain recombines TRBV6-5 with TRBJ1-5; TRBD1 is a possible D gene (6 bases). Germline CDR1 MNHEY, CDR2 SVGAGI. The CDR3 spans 15 residues. Trimming removed 5 bases at V and 7 bases at J, with 18 bases between. The CDR3 DNA sequence: TGTGCCAGCAGTCCGGGACAACTGGGGCTACAGCCCCAGCATTTT. Its translation is CASSPGQLGLQPQHF.

The CDR3 protein is CSASTGDYGYTF. The CDR3 DNA reads TGCAGCGCCTCGACAGGGGACTATGGCTACACCTTC. The chain joins TRBV29-1 to TRBJ1-2; 8 nucleotides agree with TRBD1. CDR1 and CDR2 (germline): SQVTM, ANQGSEA. Unmatched junction bases numbered 4, after V lost 7 bases and J lost 3 bases. The CDR3 sequence is 12 residues long.

V gene TRBV24-1 combines with J gene TRBJ2-5; 9 bases are shared with TRBD2. The germline V gene has CDR1 KGHDR and CDR2 SFDVKD. Germline trimming cut 5 bases from V and 5 bases from J; bases unmatched to any gene: 5. The CDR3 has 14 amino acids. CDR3 coding DNA: TGTGCCACCAGTGGGCGACTAGCGGATGAGACCCAGTACTTC. Residues: CATSGRLADETQYF.

The J gene is TRBJ1-1, the V gene TRBV19; D ambiguous. Germline CDR1 reads LNHDA; CDR2 reads SQIVND (reference sequence). The CDR3 is 13 residues long. V lost 1 base and J lost 3, with 6 bases in between. The chain's CDR3 is CASSIAGDTEAFF. The CDR3 nucleotides read TGTGCCAGTAGTATAGCAGGCGACACTGAAGCTTTCTTT.

The rearrangement links TRBV5-5 to TRBJ2-1; 8 nucleotides match TRBD2. This CDR3 has 15 amino acids. The germline V gene has CDR1 SGHKS and CDR2 YYEKEE (reference sequence). V was clipped by 3 bases and J by 5 bases; unmatched bases: 7. DNA of the CDR3: TGTGCCAGCAGCTCGGGACTAGTAGTGAACAATGAGCAGTTCTTC. Its protein product is CASSSGLVVNNEQFF. The full variable domain, completed using reference TRBV5-5 and TRBJ2-1, is DAGVTQSPTHLIKTRGQQVTLRCSPISGHKSVSWYQQVLGQGPQFIFQYYEKEERGRGNFPDRFSARQFPNYSSELNVNALLLGDSALYLCASSSGLVVNNEQFFGPGTRLTVL.

This chain connects TRBV24-1 to TRBJ1-5; 9 bases are shared with TRBD1. Looked up from germline, CDR1 is KGHDR and CDR2 is SFDVKD. The CDR3 has 14 residues. The trim removed 10 bases at V and 4 bases at J, leaving 7 bases unmatched. CDR3 sequence (DNA): TGTGCCACAAACCAGACAGGGGGTAATCAGCCCCAGCATTTT. It encodes CATNQTGGNQPQHF.

The genes are TRBV29-1 and TRBJ2-1; 7 bases align to TRBD1. V was pared by 7 bases and J by 9 bases, with 9 bases of the junction left unmatched. Germline CDR1 is SQVTM and CDR2 is ANQGSEA. CDR3 length equals 12 residues. The CDR3 bases are TGCAGCGCCCGACAGGGATACGTTGAGCAGTTCTTC. It yields the protein CSARQGYVEQFF.

The chain joins TRBV25-1 to TRBJ1-1; 7 nucleotides agree with TRBD1. Trimming took 7 bases from V and 4 from J; bases not matched to a gene: 6. This CDR3 spans 13 amino acids. CDR1 MGHDK and CDR2 SYGVNS come from the germline V gene. CDR3 nucleotides: TGTGCCAGCACCCGACAGGGAATCACTGAAGCTTTCTTT. Residues: CASTRQGITEAFF.

V is TRBV6-5 and J is TRBJ1-2; TRBD1 matches at 8 bases. The germline V gene encodes CDR1 MNHEY and CDR2 SVGAGI. Trimming removed 7 bases from V and 7 bases from J; junction bases left unmatched: 5. The CDR3 sequence is 12 residues long. The CDR3 region is CASKTGTGGYTF. The CDR3 DNA reads as TGTGCCAGCAAAACCGGGACAGGTGGCTACACCTTC.

The CDR3 region has the DNA TGTGCCATCAGTGACGGGGTAGCAGCAGATACGCAGTATTTT. It encodes CAISDGVAADTQYF. The rearrangement links TRBV10-3 to TRBJ2-3; perhaps TRBD2 as D (5 bases). CDR3 length equals 14 residues. Trimming removed 3 bases at V and 4 bases at J, with 11 bases between. The V gene's germline CDR1 is ENHRY and CDR2 SYGVKD.